The 32 T cell receptor beta chains presented below share a single source sample, sequenced in a study of OX40 agonist ivuxolimab in advanced cancers. Sequencing was performed with immunoSEQ multiplex PCR; in TCRdb, only in-frame clones are kept and a portion is missing. There are fewer than 65,000 clones in the sample; around 90% occur only once, and approximately 0.33% lies in the top ten. This sample comprised CD4+ or CD8+ T cells sorted from blood, obtained in a trial of the OX40 agonist ivuxolimab. The receptor source for this set is an adult with an advanced solid tumor such as melanoma, head and neck, liver or kidney cancer.

The V and J genes are TRBV4-1 and TRBJ1-2; 7 bases align to TRBD1. Per the germline V gene, CDR1 is MGHRA and CDR2 is YSYEKL. The CDR3 covers 15 residues. V gave up 3 bases and J gave up 2 bases; unmatched junction bases: 6. The CDR3 coding sequence is TGCGCCAGCAGCCATGACCGGGACAGAAACTATGGCTACACCTTC. This sequence encodes CASSHDRDRNYGYTF.

This chain joins TRBV7-8 and TRBJ2-5; a possible D gene is TRBD2 (7 bases). This CDR3 contains 14 residues. The germline V gene encodes CDR1 SGHVS and CDR2 FQNEAQ. The V end was cut by 0 bases, the J end by 7 bases, with 12 bases between. Here the CDR3 reads CASSLARGRGTQYF. The CDR3 DNA follows: TGTGCCAGCAGCTTAGCGCGGGGGCGGGGGACCCAGTACTTC. Full variable domain (outside the CDR3, taken from reference TRBV7-8 and TRBJ2-5): GAGVSQSPRYKVAKRGQDVALRCDPISGHVSLFWYQQALGQGPEFLTYFQNEAQLDKSGLPSDRFFAERPEGSVSTLKIQRTQQEDSAVYLCASSLARGRGTQYFGPGTRLLVL.

The chain couples TRBV18 to TRBJ2-5, with D hard to call. Trimming pared 6 bases from V and 4 bases from J, leaving 9 bases between. The CDR3 spans 12 residues. CDR1 is KGHSH and CDR2 is LQKENI in the germline V gene. CDR3 in amino acids: CASSGSAETQYF. The CDR3 nucleotides are TGTGCCAGCTCGGGGTCAGCAGAGACCCAGTACTTC.

This CDR3 reads CAISSDREGGQYF. The CDR3 region has the DNA TGTGCCATCAGTTCTGACAGGGAGGGTGGCCAGTACTTC. V is TRBV10-3 and J is TRBJ2-5; either TRBD1 or TRBD2 may fit D (7 bases each). CDR3 length: 13 amino acids. Germline V lookup: CDR1 ENHRY, CDR2 SYGVKD. The ends were cut back, 5 bases at V and 10 bases at J, with 17 bases in the middle.

Note on this clone: Other DNA variants within this sample encode the same CDR3. The DNA for the CDR3 is TGTGCCAGCAGCTTGGACAGGATGAACACTGAAGCTTTCTTT. As protein: CASSLDRMNTEAFF. The rearrangement uses TRBV5-6 and TRBJ1-1; D might be TRBD1 (5 bases). The CDR3 totals 14 residues. In germline, CDR1 is SGHDT, CDR2 YYEEEE. Deletions cut 0 bases from V and 0 bases from J, with 6 bases between.

The chain carries TRBV11-3 and TRBJ2-5; 8 positions agree with TRBD1. This CDR3 region has 15 residues. J gave up 5 bases and V 2 bases, and 7 bases lay outside the gene matches. The germline CDR1 and CDR2 sequences are SGHNT and YENEEA. The CDR3 sequence: CASSLPAGGLETQYF. The CDR3 region has the DNA TGTGCCAGCAGCTTACCGGCAGGGGGCTTGGAGACCCAGTACTTC.

The CDR3 here is CASSAGTPTIRYEQYF. DNA for the CDR3: TGTGCCAGCAGTGCCGGGACGCCGACCATCCGATACGAGCAGTACTTC. The chain couples TRBV28 to TRBJ2-7, with D possibly being TRBD1 or TRBD2 (5 bases each). Trimming pared 5 bases from V and 4 bases from J, leaving 21 bases between. CDR1 is MDHEN, CDR2 SYDVKM, per germline. The CDR3 is 16 amino acids. Based on the CDR3 plus reference TRBV28 and TRBJ2-7, the full variable domain is DVKVTQSSRYLVKRTGEKVFLECVQDMDHENMFWYRQDPGLGLRLIYFSYDVKMKEKGDIPEGYSVSREKKERFSLILESASTNQTSMYLCASSAGTPTIRYEQYFGPGTRLTVT.

The V call is TRBV4-1, the J call TRBJ2-6, with 7 bases lining up with TRBD1. CDR1 MGHRA and CDR2 YSYEKL come from the germline V gene. V shed 0 bases and J 1 base; nucleotides not matched to a gene: 9. The CDR3 covers 19 residues. The CDR3: CASSQDRQGILSGANVLTF. Here the CDR3 DNA reads TGCGCCAGCAGCCAAGATCGACAGGGCATATTGTCTGGGGCCAACGTCCTGACTTTC.

This clone was detected once. The chain recombines TRBV5-6 with TRBJ1-4; 11 positions match TRBD1. With 4 bases clipped from V and 2 bases from J, the junction kept 7 bases outside the gene matches. CDR3 length equals 17 residues. CDR1 SGHDT and CDR2 YYEEEE come from the germline V gene. Here the CDR3 DNA reads TGTGCCAGCAGCCCTGAGGACAGGGGGCCGACTAATGAAAAACTGTTTTTT. Protein: CASSPEDRGPTNEKLFF. Supplemented by reference TRBV5-6 and TRBJ1-4, the full variable domain reads DAGVTQSPTHLIKTRGQQVTLRCSPKSGHDTVSWYQQALGQGPQFIFQYYEEEERQRGNFPDRFSGHQFPNYSSELNVNALLLGDSALYLCASSPEDRGPTNEKLFFGSGTQLSVL.

Only one count was recorded for this clone. This chain joins TRBV9 and TRBJ1-6; 9 bases map to TRBD1. With V trimmed by 1 base and J by 6 bases, 2 bases remained unmatched. CDR3 length: 15 residues. Per the germline V gene, CDR1 is SGDLS and CDR2 is YYNGEE. CDR3 region: CASSVSTGGNSPLHF. The DNA for the CDR3 is TGTGCCAGCAGCGTATCGACAGGGGGTAATTCACCCCTCCACTTT.

This chain uses TRBV5-4 with TRBJ1-1; D unclear. Germline values: CDR1 SGHNT, CDR2 YYREEE (reference sequence). The CDR3 loop spans 14 amino acids. Trimming stripped 0 bases from V and 7 bases from J, with 13 bases between. CDR3 nucleotide sequence: TGTGCCAGCAGCTTGGGGGCCCAAGGCAGTGAAGCTTTCTTT. It codes for CASSLGAQGSEAFF.

V gene TRBV6-5 combines with J gene TRBJ1-2; no clear D gene. The CDR3 extends over 15 amino acids. Germline V gene sequence: CDR1 MNHEY, CDR2 SVGAGI. V shed 2 bases and J shed 1 base, with 11 bases lying between them. The CDR3 loop is CASSYEPGLNYGYTF. For the CDR3, the DNA is TGTGCCAGCAGTTACGAGCCAGGCCTTAACTATGGCTACACCTTC.

J is TRBJ1-6 and V is TRBV7-9, with a tentative D call TRBD1 (6 bases). Trimming left V 4 bases short and J 15 bases short, with 19 bases between. The CDR3 spans 14 residues. CDR1 and CDR2 from the germline V gene are SEHNR and FQNEAQ (reference sequence). This CDR3 reads CASSWNPGQGGLHF. In DNA form, the CDR3 reads TGTGCCAGCAGCTGGAACCCGGGCCAAGGGGGCCTCCACTTT.

This chain joins TRBV9 and TRBJ2-3, with TRBD1 identical over 7 bases. The CDR3 has 14 amino acids. CDR1 SGDLS and CDR2 YYNGEE come from the germline V gene. V trimming: 4 bases; J trimming: 2 bases; junction bases outside the gene matches: 4. The DNA for the CDR3 is TGTGCCAGCAGCCAAAGGGGGCACACAGATACGCAGTATTTT. Residues: CASSQRGHTDTQYF. Filled out from reference TRBV9 and TRBJ2-3, the complete variable domain reads DSGVTQTPKHLITATGQRVTLRCSPRSGDLSVYWYQQSLDQGLQFLIQYYNGEERAKGNILERFSAQQFPDLHSELNLSSLELGDSALYFCASSQRGHTDTQYFGPGTRLTVL.

The chain is built from TRBV5-8 and TRBJ2-4; D may correspond to TRBD1 or TRBD2 (5 bases each). The germline CDR1 and CDR2 sequences are SGHTS and YDEGEE. The CDR3 runs 17 residues. The V and J ends lost 0 bases and 0 bases respectively, with 13 bases between them. CDR3 coding DNA: TGTGCCAGCAGCTTGGCAGGGACGTCGCTAGCCAAAAACATTCAGTACTTC. This encodes CASSLAGTSLAKNIQYF.

The chain combines TRBV9 with TRBJ2-5; TRBD2 aligns across 9 bases. V was clipped by 0 bases and J by 5 bases; unmatched bases: 8. The germline V gene has CDR1 SGDLS and CDR2 YYNGEE. The CDR3 has 16 residues. In nucleotides, the CDR3 is TGTGCCAGCAGCGTAGGAGGTAGCGGGGGTCAGGAGACCCAGTACTTC. Protein sequence: CASSVGGSGGQETQYF.

The chain joins TRBV9 to TRBJ2-1; the match to TRBD2 covers 10 bases. V lost 3 bases, J lost 9 bases, and 12 bases stayed unmatched. The CDR3 has 16 amino acids. Germline assignment: CDR1 SGDLS and CDR2 YYNGEE. The CDR3 nucleotides are TGTGCCAGCAGCGCTTCTAGCGGGGGACACGGCGGTGAGCAGTTCTTC. Its protein product is CASSASSGGHGGEQFF.

V and J are TRBV6-5 and TRBJ2-5, with D hard to call. This CDR3 comprises 13 residues. V was shortened by 7 bases and J by 2 bases, with 11 bases between the two germline ends. Germline CDR1 MNHEY, CDR2 SVGAGI. The CDR3 bases are TGTGCCAGCAAGGTTCTGGGACAAGAGACCCAGTACTTC. Protein product: CASKVLGQETQYF.

This chain connects TRBV11-2 to TRBJ2-3, with TRBD1 as a possible D gene (5 bases). The V end lost 5 bases, the J end lost 4 bases, and 13 bases lay between the germline ends. This CDR3 spans 14 amino acids. Germline lookup yields CDR1 SGHAT and CDR2 FQNNGV. The CDR3: CASSAAGYADTQYF. The CDR3 DNA is TGTGCCAGCAGCGCAGCAGGGTATGCAGATACGCAGTATTTT.

V and J are TRBV5-6 and TRBJ1-4; D is perhaps TRBD1 (6 bases). The CDR3 is made up of 17 amino acids. Between the trimmed V and J ends, which lost 4 bases and 8 bases, there was a span of 24 bases. Germline values: CDR1 SGHDT, CDR2 YYEEEE. CDR3 DNA sequence: TGTGCCAGCAGCCGGGGGCAGGGGCCTTCCGGCGTAGAAAAACTGTTTTTT. Its protein is CASSRGQGPSGVEKLFF.

This clone came up a few times. The gene calls are TRBV5-6 and TRBJ1-3; TRBD1 is a possible D gene (5 bases). V was trimmed by 2 bases and J by 4 bases, leaving 13 bases between them. CDR3 size: 15 residues. The germline V gene has CDR1 SGHDT and CDR2 YYEEEE. The CDR3 bases are TGTGCCAGCAGCTTCGGCGGTGCAGGGGGAAACACCATATATTTT. Its protein is CASSFGGAGGNTIYF.

This chain links TRBV7-9 with TRBJ2-7; D is perhaps TRBD1 or TRBD2 (5 bases each). Germline lookup yields CDR1 SEHNR and CDR2 FQNEAQ (reference sequence). The CDR3 has 14 residues. Trimming took off 6 bases at V and 4 bases at J, with 16 bases between the two ends. The CDR3 here is CASRPGTDPYEQYF. CDR3 DNA: TGTGCCAGCAGGCCCGGGACCGACCCTTACGAGCAGTACTTC.

The DNA for the CDR3 is TGTGCCAGCAGCCAAGTAACAGGGGCGGGGGGGGCCAACGTCCTGACTTTC. It encodes CASSQVTGAGGANVLTF. The chain is built from TRBV4-2 and TRBJ2-6, with D perhaps TRBD1 (7 bases). The CDR3 is 17 amino acids. CDR1 LGHNA and CDR2 YNFKEQ come from the germline V gene. The V and J ends lost 1 base and 4 bases respectively, with 14 bases between them.

In nucleotides, the CDR3 is TGTGCCAGCAGTCTCTATAGCTCCTACGAGCAGTACTTC. It encodes CASSLYSSYEQYF. V and J are TRBV27 and TRBJ2-7, with D unresolved. Germline assignment: CDR1 MNHEY and CDR2 SMNVEV (reference sequence). The CDR3 is made up of 13 amino acids. V was pared by 5 bases and J by 0 bases, with 8 bases between.

CDR3 in DNA: TGCGCCAGCAGCTCCGTGGACAGGTCCCTCAACGAGCAGTACTTC. The encoded protein is CASSSVDRSLNEQYF. The chain joins TRBV5-1 to TRBJ2-7; 7 positions match TRBD1. CDR1 and CDR2 (germline): SGHRS, YFSETQ. The CDR3 length is 15 residues. The V segment lost 3 bases and the J segment 5 bases; nucleotides outside the gene matches: 11.

The chain carries TRBV7-8 and TRBJ1-4; D is uncertain. The CDR3 consists of 15 residues. Trimming removed 5 bases at V and 1 base at J, with 11 bases between. Per the germline V gene, CDR1 is SGHVS and CDR2 is FQNEAQ. CDR3 protein: CASSHLTETNEKLFF. The CDR3 bases are TGTGCCAGCAGCCATCTGACGGAAACTAATGAAAAACTGTTTTTT.

DNA for the CDR3: TGTGCCAGCAGTTACTCGGCGACGGATTCCATCTATGGCTACACCTTC. This codes for CASSYSATDSIYGYTF. V usage is TRBV6-5 and J usage is TRBJ1-2; D remains ambiguous. Germline CDR1 MNHEY, CDR2 SVGAGI. The CDR3 totals 16 residues. The ends were cut back, 0 bases at V and 4 bases at J, with 15 bases in the middle.

The gene calls are TRBV5-1 and TRBJ1-2, with a possible D match to TRBD1 (5 bases). Between the trimmed V and J ends, which lost 2 bases and 0 bases, there was a span of 11 bases. The CDR3 runs 15 residues. Looked up from germline, CDR1 is SGHRS and CDR2 is YFSETQ. This CDR3 is CASSFSRATNYGYTF. The DNA for the CDR3 is TGCGCCAGCAGCTTCTCCAGGGCGACTAACTATGGCTACACCTTC.

The rearrangement joins TRBV19 to TRBJ2-2; D gene uncertain. The germline V and J ends were trimmed by 4 bases and 0 bases, with 3 bases remaining between them. CDR1 and CDR2 (germline): LNHDA, SQIVND (reference sequence). This CDR3 has 13 amino acids. The CDR3 DNA reads as TGTGCCAGTAGTAATCCGAACACCGGGGAGCTGTTTTTT. Amino acid sequence: CASSNPNTGELFF.

The chain joins TRBV5-1 to TRBJ2-3, with D possibly matching TRBD2 (6 bases). CDR1 is SGHRS, CDR2 YFSETQ, per germline. Trimming pared 3 bases from V and 0 bases from J, leaving 8 bases between. This CDR3 region has 14 residues. The chain's CDR3 is CASSSSGSTDTQYF. CDR3 bases: TGCGCCAGCAGCTCCAGCGGGAGCACAGATACGCAGTATTTT.

The chain carries TRBV10-2 and TRBJ1-6; 10 bases are shared with TRBD1. V lost 0 bases, J lost 13 bases, and 9 bases stayed unmatched. The length of the CDR3 is 16 residues. Germline V CDR1 and CDR2: WSHSY, SAAADI. CDR3 in DNA: TGCGCCAGCAGTGAGTCCTCGACAGGGGGCCTGCCCCCCCTCCACTTT. Protein sequence: CASSESSTGGLPPLHF.

The CDR3 region has the DNA TGCGCCAGCAGCTTGACATACAGGGGCCACGAGCAGTACTTC. This translates into CASSLTYRGHEQYF. This chain uses TRBV5-1 with TRBJ2-7; 7 bases are a match to TRBD1. V shed 1 base and J 5 bases; nucleotides not matched to a gene: 6. CDR1 SGHRS and CDR2 YFSETQ come from the germline V gene. The CDR3 runs to 14 residues.